The 29 T cell receptor beta chains listed next were all sequenced from one sample in a study of T cells after yellow fever vaccination. Using its own MiXCR run on the 5' RACE reads, TCRdb lists one record per CDR3 protein. Of 250,000 or so distinct CDR3 sequences listed, around 3.5% are singletons. The input for sequencing was PBMCs, taken 15 days after the yellow fever booster vaccination. The receptors stem from a man younger than 35 who received the YFV17D yellow fever vaccine.

This clonotype was recorded many times. The rearrangement joins TRBV10-3 to TRBJ2-3; TRBD1 matches at 8 bases. The CDR3 contains 14 residues. CDR1 and CDR2 from the germline V gene are ENHRY and SYGVKD. V lost 7 bases, J lost 3 bases, and 6 bases stayed unmatched. CDR3 sequence (DNA): TGTGCCATCACTGACAGGGGTAAAACAGATACGCAGTATTTT. Its protein is CAITDRGKTDTQYF.

This clonotype was counted at least ten times. The chain carries TRBV12-3 or TRBV12-4 and TRBJ1-5; perhaps TRBD1 as D (6 bases). The CDR3 runs 17 residues. Trimming removed 2 bases at V and 0 bases at J, with 14 bases between. The CDR3 bases are TGTGCCAGCAGTTTACAGATGGGGGCGGGTAGCAATCAGCCCCAGCATTTT. Its translation: CASSLQMGAGSNQPQHF.

This clonotype was counted at least ten times. This sequence joins TRBV7-2 and TRBJ1-1; tentatively, D is TRBD1 (6 bases). The germline CDR1 and CDR2 sequences are SGHTA and FQGNSA. The CDR3 runs to 15 residues. Trimming removed 1 base from V and 0 bases from J, with 9 bases in between. The CDR3 coding sequence is TGTGCCAGCAGCTTAGTCCAGGGGATGAACACTGAAGCTTTCTTT. Translation: CASSLVQGMNTEAFF.

This clonotype was seen ten or more times. This sequence joins TRBV2 and TRBJ2-2; D remains ambiguous. Germline values: CDR1 SNHLY, CDR2 FYNNEI. V was shortened by 8 bases and J by 1 base, with 2 bases between the two germline ends. This CDR3 comprises 11 residues. CDR3: CASENTGELFF. The CDR3 bases are TGTGCCAGCGAGAACACCGGGGAGCTGTTTTTT.

This clonotype came up many times. The CDR3 loop is CASSATSGQETQYF. CDR3 bases: TGTGCCAGCAGCGCGACTAGCGGGCAAGAGACCCAGTACTTC. The chain links TRBV7-3 to TRBJ2-5, with 10 bases fitting TRBD2. V trimming: 5 bases; J trimming: 2 bases; junction bases outside the gene matches: 2. The CDR3 loop spans 14 amino acids. The germline V gene encodes CDR1 SGHTA and CDR2 FQGTGA.

At least ten counts were recorded for this clonotype. V and J are TRBV5-1 and TRBJ2-7; 8 nucleotides line up with TRBD1. V shed 4 bases and J 1 base; nucleotides not matched to a gene: 10. CDR1 and CDR2 from the germline V gene are SGHRS and YFSETQ. The CDR3 consists of 16 residues. DNA of the CDR3: TGCGCCAGCAGCGTGTACCGGGACAGGAAATCCTACGAGCAGTACTTC. Translation: CASSVYRDRKSYEQYF.

This clonotype appeared many times. The chain joins TRBV15 to TRBJ1-5, with a weak D call TRBD1 (6 bases). Trimming stripped 0 bases from V and 6 bases from J, with 12 bases between. Germline V gene data show CDR1 as LNHNV and CDR2 as YYDKDF (reference sequence). The CDR3 contains 15 residues. The CDR3 DNA reads as TGTGCCACCAGCAGAGACAGGGGTGTAGCTCAGCCCCAGCATTTT. This translates into CATSRDRGVAQPQHF.

This clonotype has at least ten counts. This rearrangement joins TRBV7-9 to TRBJ1-1; tentatively, D is TRBD1 (5 bases). Germline CDR1 SEHNR, CDR2 FQNEAQ (reference sequence). V was shortened by 5 bases and J by 1 base, with 17 bases between the two germline ends. CDR3 length: 16 residues. The CDR3 coding sequence is TGTGCCAGCAGCCCAATGGGGCGGGGACGGAACACTGAAGCTTTCTTT. The encoded protein is CASSPMGRGRNTEAFF.

This clonotype was seen many times. V is TRBV5-1 and J is TRBJ1-5; 9 bases are a match to TRBD1. Germline V gives CDR1 SGHRS, CDR2 YFSETQ. This CDR3 has 14 amino acids. V lost 4 bases to trimming and J lost 6 bases; unmatched junction nucleotides: 5. The CDR3 loop is CASSPGQGGQPQHF. The CDR3 coding sequence is TGCGCCAGCAGCCCGGGACAGGGAGGTCAGCCCCAGCATTTT.

This clonotype was picked up many times. V usage is TRBV4-2 and J usage is TRBJ1-2; D might be TRBD1 (5 bases). The V and J ends lost 0 bases and 5 bases respectively, with 19 bases between them. The CDR3 spans 17 residues. From germline, CDR1 is LGHNA and CDR2 YNFKEQ. Here the CDR3 reads CASSQDASGAGGYGYTF. The DNA for the CDR3 is TGTGCCAGCAGCCAAGATGCGTCGGGCGCTGGGGGGTATGGCTACACCTTC.

In its sample, this clonotype was seen many times. The rearrangement links TRBV10-3 to TRBJ2-1; TRBD2 matches 13 bases. Germline V gene lookup returns CDR1 ENHRY and CDR2 SYGVKD. V lost 6 bases and J lost 0; bases outside the gene matches: 2. This CDR3 has 16 residues. CDR3 loop: CAISGLAGVSYNEQFF. The CDR3 DNA follows: TGTGCCATCAGCGGACTAGCGGGGGTCTCCTACAATGAGCAGTTCTTC.

This clonotype was seen ten or more times. V gene TRBV20-1 combines with J gene TRBJ2-5, with 7 bases that match TRBD2. The germline V gene encodes CDR1 DFQATT and CDR2 SNEGSKA (reference sequence). V was clipped by 7 bases and J by 8 bases; unmatched bases: 13. CDR3 length equals 13 residues. For the CDR3, the DNA is TGCAGTGGGGAGGGTCGGGGCTACAGAACCCAGTACTTC. Translated, it gives CSGEGRGYRTQYF.

This clonotype was counted ten times or more. The rearrangement links TRBV20-1 to TRBJ2-3, with TRBD2 matching 10 bases. Germline V lookup: CDR1 DFQATT, CDR2 SNEGSKA (reference sequence). V trimming: 0 bases; J trimming: 2 bases; junction bases outside the gene matches: 5. The CDR3 extends over 16 amino acids. CDR3: CSARDLAGGTTDTQYF. The CDR3 DNA is TGCAGTGCTAGAGATTTAGCGGGGGGTACCACAGATACGCAGTATTTT.

This clonotype has at least ten counts. The chain joins TRBV4-3 to TRBJ2-2; 9 nucleotides match TRBD2. Germline-derived CDR1 and CDR2 are LGHNA and YSLEER. The CDR3 is 16 amino acids. V gave up 3 bases and J gave up 6 bases; unmatched junction bases: 8. CDR3 nucleotides: TGCGCCAGCAGCCAGGGGGGACTAGCTGGGGCCGGGGAGCTGTTTTTT. Protein product: CASSQGGLAGAGELFF.

This clonotype was recorded at least ten times. The CDR3 nucleotides read TGTGCCAGCAGCCCCGCGGGACTAGCGGGGAGGGAGACCCAGTACTTC. This sequence encodes CASSPAGLAGRETQYF. The chain recombines TRBV9 with TRBJ2-5, with TRBD2 matching over 13 bases. The CDR3 sequence is 16 residues long. V lost 4 bases and J lost 5; bases outside the gene matches: 8. Per the germline V gene, CDR1 is SGDLS and CDR2 is YYNGEE. The variable domain in full, with the rest retrieved from reference TRBV9 and TRBJ2-5, is DSGVTQTPKHLITATGQRVTLRCSPRSGDLSVYWYQQSLDQGLQFLIQYYNGEERAKGNILERFSAQQFPDLHSELNLSSLELGDSALYFCASSPAGLAGRETQYFGPGTRLLVL.

This clonotype counts as medium-sized. The chain couples TRBV7-6 to TRBJ1-1; perhaps TRBD1 as D (5 bases). V was pared by 5 bases and J by 1 base, with 14 bases between. Germline V gene lookup returns CDR1 SGHVS and CDR2 FNYEAQ. This CDR3 spans 15 amino acids. CDR3: CASSLPPTANTEAFF. The CDR3 region has the DNA TGTGCCAGCAGCCTACCCCCGACAGCGAACACTGAAGCTTTCTTT. Variable domain in full (rest from reference TRBV7-6 and TRBJ1-1): GAGVSQSPRYKVTKRGQDVALRCDPISGHVSLYWYRQALGQGPEFLTYFNYEAQQDKSGLPNDRFSAERPEGSISTLTIQRTEQRDSAMYRCASSLPPTANTEAFFGQGTRLTVV.

The chain links TRBV6-5 to TRBJ1-2, with D possibly TRBD1 on 5 matching bases. There are 16 residues in the CDR3. Trimming cost V 0 bases and J 2 bases, with 13 bases left between them. CDR1 is MNHEY, CDR2 SVGAGI, per germline. CDR3 protein: CASSYSSSRVNYGYTF. CDR3 bases: TGTGCCAGCAGTTACTCGAGTAGCAGGGTAAACTATGGCTACACCTTC.

This clonotype was seen at least ten times. V and J are TRBV19 and TRBJ2-7; D not certain. Per the germline V gene, CDR1 is LNHDA and CDR2 is SQIVND (reference sequence). The CDR3 has 11 residues. Trimming removed 9 bases at V and 3 bases at J, with 9 bases between. Here the CDR3 reads CASPDDYEQYV. In DNA form, the CDR3 reads TGTGCCAGCCCGGACGACTACGAGCAGTACGTC.

Ten or more counts support this clonotype. This chain links TRBV6-2 or TRBV6-3 with TRBJ2-2, with D tentatively TRBD2 (5 bases). CDR3 length: 13 residues. Germline CDR1 MNHEY, CDR2 SVGEGT. Trimming left V 8 bases short and J 7 bases short, with 14 bases between. This chain's CDR3 is CASDSRAVGELFF. The CDR3 nucleotides are TGTGCCAGCGATTCGCGGGCGGTCGGGGAGCTGTTTTTT.

This clonotype was detected many times. This rearrangement joins TRBV7-3 to TRBJ2-3; D is perhaps TRBD1 (6 bases). CDR1 and CDR2 (germline): SGHTA, FQGTGA. This CDR3 region has 14 residues. V shed 3 bases and J shed 4 bases, with 11 bases lying between them. The CDR3 nucleotides read TGTGCCAGCAGCTTGGAGAAGGGGGCAGATACGCAGTATTTT. It yields the protein CASSLEKGADTQYF.

This clonotype has at least ten counts. The chain links TRBV20-1 to TRBJ1-1; D remains unclear. With 6 bases removed from V and 1 base from J, the gap between germline ends came to 18 bases. Per germline, CDR1 DFQATT and CDR2 SNEGSKA (reference sequence). CDR3 length equals 15 residues. The DNA of the CDR3 is TGCAGTGCATCGCCCGGGCCCCCGAGGAACACTGAAGCTTTCTTT. Amino acids: CSASPGPPRNTEAFF.

This clonotype was picked up many times. The V gene is TRBV5-4, the J gene TRBJ2-3; the D gene is possibly TRBD2 (6 bases). The V end lost 2 bases, the J end lost 3 bases, and 13 bases lay between the germline ends. The CDR3 runs 15 residues. Germline CDR1 reads SGHNT; CDR2 reads YYREEE (reference sequence). CDR3 in DNA: TGTGCCAGCAGCTTCCGACTAGAGGTGACAGATACGCAGTATTTT. This translates into CASSFRLEVTDTQYF.

The V and J genes are TRBV11-3 and TRBJ2-7; D call uncertain. Germline V lookup: CDR1 SGHNT, CDR2 YENEEA. Trimming pared 0 bases from V and 5 bases from J, leaving 8 bases between. The CDR3 covers 13 residues. The CDR3 region has the DNA TGTGCCAGCAGCTTAGATCGGCGGCACGAGCAGTACTTC. Protein product: CASSLDRRHEQYF.

The chain couples TRBV7-2 to TRBJ2-4, with D possibly matching TRBD1 (6 bases). The CDR3 is 15 residues long. Germline CDR1 and CDR2: SGHTA and FQGNSA. V was trimmed by 5 bases and J by 0 bases, leaving 11 bases between them. For the CDR3, the DNA is TGTGCCAGCAGCCATGCAGGGGTAGCCAAAAACATTCAGTACTTC. It specifies CASSHAGVAKNIQYF.

This chain joins TRBV18 and TRBJ1-6; D call uncertain. The germline V and J ends were trimmed by 5 bases and 0 bases, with 11 bases remaining between them. Germline V gene sequence: CDR1 KGHSH, CDR2 LQKENI. The CDR3 consists of 16 residues. CDR3 coding DNA: TGTGCCAGCTCAGGAACAGTGAGCTCCTATAATTCACCCCTCCACTTT. Encoded protein: CASSGTVSSYNSPLHF.

This clonotype was picked up many times. V is TRBV4-1 and J is TRBJ1-1; D not certain. Germline assignment: CDR1 MGHRA and CDR2 YSYEKL. The CDR3 is made up of 16 amino acids. Trimming took 1 base from V and 3 from J, leaving 15 bases between them. As DNA, the CDR3 is TGCGCCAGCAGCCAAGTGGATCTCGTTACCTACACTGAAGCTTTCTTT. Translation gives CASSQVDLVTYTEAFF.

Ten or more counts support this clonotype. This chain links TRBV18 with TRBJ2-7, with 8 bases identical to TRBD1. The V gene's germline CDR1 is KGHSH and CDR2 LQKENI. This CDR3 has 13 amino acids. The junction had 4 bases not matched to a gene; V was cut back by 3 bases and J by 6 bases. This CDR3 is CASSPMDRVEQYF. In DNA form, the CDR3 reads TGTGCCAGCTCACCCATGGACAGGGTCGAGCAGTACTTC. The variable domain in full, completed from reference TRBV18 and TRBJ2-7, reads NAGVMQNPRHLVRRRGQEARLRCSPMKGHSHVYWYRQLPEEGLKFMVYLQKENIIDESGMPKERFSAEFPKEGPSILRIQQVVRGDSAAYFCASSPMDRVEQYFGPGTRLTVT.

This clonotype appeared many times. The J gene is TRBJ2-7, the V gene TRBV28, with D hard to call. The CDR3 extends over 13 amino acids. Trimming pared 6 bases from V and 6 bases from J, leaving 15 bases between. Germline-derived CDR1 and CDR2 are MDHEN and SYDVKM. The CDR3 nucleotides are TGTGCCAGCAGCCCGCCGGCACGGAGCGAGCAGTACGTC. Amino acids: CASSPPARSEQYV.

This clonotype was detected ten times or more. The rearrangement links TRBV3-1 to TRBJ1-2; D is undetermined. This CDR3 region has 15 residues. Between the trimmed V and J ends, which lost 1 base and 0 bases, there was a span of 9 bases. Germline lookup yields CDR1 LGHDT and CDR2 YNNKEL (reference sequence). The CDR3 loop reads CASSQGLGTNYGYTF. The DNA of the CDR3 is TGTGCCAGCAGCCAAGGGCTGGGTACTAACTATGGCTACACCTTC. The whole variable domain, remainder taken from reference TRBV3-1 and TRBJ1-2, is DTAVSQTPKYLVTQMGNDKSIKCEQNLGHDTMYWYKQDSKKFLKIMFSYNNKELIINETVPNRFSPKSPDKAHLNLHINSLELGDSAVYFCASSQGLGTNYGYTFGSGTRLTVV.